Included here is one T cell receptor beta chain sequence, with context. Its target is not known. The identical CDR3 is also encoded by other nucleotide sequences in the sample. The data were obtained in a study of shared clonotypes between healthy human individuals. The CDR3 contains 12 residues. Germline lookup yields CDR1 MNHNS and CDR2 SASEGT. Trimming cost V 2 bases and J 5 bases, with 6 bases left between them. Profiled with immunoSEQ multiplex PCR; TCRdb holds only in-frame clones, not every one. The sample yields about 1.5 million clones, 95% to 99% seen once. Study findings and constraints: Donor clonotype sharing was expected to depend on sequencing depth. Unshared clonotypes carried lower generation probabilities than those common to all four donors.

The chain links TRBV6-1 to TRBJ1-1; D gene uncertain. Sequenced sample: naive CD4+ T cells sorted from blood. Noted subset: CD45RA+ positively selected. The TCR comes from a man in his thirties or forties in good health. For the CDR3, the DNA is TGTGCCAGCAGTGAAATGGGGACTGAAGCTTTCTTT. Protein sequence: CASSEMGTEAFF.